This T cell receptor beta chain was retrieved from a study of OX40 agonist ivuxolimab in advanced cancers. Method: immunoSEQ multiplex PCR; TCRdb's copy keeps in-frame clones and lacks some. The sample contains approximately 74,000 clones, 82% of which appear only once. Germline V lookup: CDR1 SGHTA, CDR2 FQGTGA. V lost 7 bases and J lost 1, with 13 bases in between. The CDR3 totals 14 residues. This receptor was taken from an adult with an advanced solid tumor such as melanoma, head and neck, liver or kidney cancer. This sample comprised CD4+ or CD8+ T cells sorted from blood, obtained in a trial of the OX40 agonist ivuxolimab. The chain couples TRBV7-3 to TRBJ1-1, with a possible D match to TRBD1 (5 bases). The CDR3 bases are TGTGCCAGCAACCCGGCCGGGGCGAACACTGAAGCTTTCTTT. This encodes CASNPAGANTEAFF.